The clone carrying this TCR beta chain was recorded at least ten times. Its antigen remains unidentified. This record comes from a study of T cells in Graves' hyperthyroidism and ophthalmopathy. TCR beta CDR3 sequences were amplified from RNA transcripts. During a first-round RT-PCR of the TCR CDR3, the HTBI primer set was used. MiXCR was run by TCRdb on the multiplex PCR reads, yielding one entry per CDR3 protein. Of 300,000 to 350,000 distinct CDR3 sequences listed, 16% were seen once; the top ten hold around a third. Disease duration under 2 months; hyperthyroidism patients were aged 18 to 65. Any patient presenting with uncontrolled infection, other autoimmune disease, pregnancy or lactation was left out. Study outcomes and limitations: Ophthalmopathy was told apart from stable hyperthyroidism by a 13 V-J model.

V shed 2 bases and J shed 0 bases, with 10 bases lying between them. The CDR3 totals 16 residues. The germline V gene encodes CDR1 MNHEY and CDR2 SVGEGT. The sequence derives from a man younger than 45 with Graves' hyperthyroidism. Sequenced: blood. The chain employs TRBV6-2 or TRBV6-3 and TRBJ1-4; perhaps TRBD1 as D (6 bases). The CDR3 nucleotides read TGTGCCAGCAGTTACCGGGGGGCAGCAACTAATGAAAAACTGTTTTTT. It yields the protein CASSYRGAATNEKLFF.